This TCR beta chain was sequenced in a study of blood T cell repertoires in COVID-19. About the research overall: The cDNA or gDNA used as material had been derived from T cells, B-cell-depleted T cells, or PBMCs.

Per the original data handling: Reference gene primer amplification yielded estimated nucleated cell counts. The data were produced by immunoSEQ multiplex PCR, yet TCRdb's version contains in-frame clones alone and is incomplete. Clone size and V and J calls were adopted from that table, with D and trimming inferred from the DNA. The table lists under 85,000 clones, roughly 90% of them singletons, with 5% to 6.5% in the top ten. Per germline, CDR1 LNHDA and CDR2 SQIVND (reference sequence). The CDR3 has 16 residues. The trim removed 5 bases at V and 1 base at J, leaving 7 bases unmatched. This chain joins TRBV19 and TRBJ1-5, with 8 bases that match TRBD1. Sequences were obtained from peripheral blood. The source of this sequence is a middle-aged man with acute or convalescent COVID-19. CDR3 sequence (DNA): TGTGCCAGTAGTTCCCGGACAGGGAAAAGCAATCAGCCCCAGCATTTT. It encodes CASSSRTGKSNQPQHF.